The 14 T cell receptor beta chains given below trace back to one sample, sequenced in a study of EBV T-cell therapy then PD-1 blockade in nasopharyngeal carcinoma. No antigens are known for them. Using immunoSEQ multiplex PCR, the repertoire was profiled, and TCRdb retains in-frame clones only, with some absent. The sample shows around 19,000 clones, around four fifths of them seen only once. Time point in this sample: 266 days after commencement of treatment, after nivolumab therapy. Treatment denoted: AdE1-LMPpoly-expanded autologous EBV-specific T-cell therapy followed by anti-PD-1 nivolumab. Sequencing was performed on CD8+ T cells from blood, taken at approximately day 260 from a patient whose treatment included autologous EBV-specific T cells and nivolumab. The receptors shown here come from a man in his forties or fifties with nasopharyngeal carcinoma.

The CDR3 bases are TGCGCCAGCAGCTTGGACAGCTCCTATAATTCACCCCTCCACTTT. Translated: CASSLDSSYNSPLHF. This chain links TRBV5-1 with TRBJ1-6; D not resolved. With 0 bases removed from V and 0 bases from J, the gap between germline ends came to 4 bases. The CDR3 contains 15 residues. Germline CDR1 reads SGHRS; CDR2 reads YFSETQ.

J is TRBJ2-5 and V is TRBV6-6; the match to TRBD2 covers 12 bases. The CDR3 has 22 amino acids. From germline, CDR1 is MNHNY and CDR2 SVGAGI (reference sequence). The trim removed 6 bases at V and 7 bases at J, leaving 30 bases unmatched. The CDR3 coding sequence is TGTGCCAGCAGCTCCGGGACTAGCGGGCGAGCAACGTACCAAGAGACCCAGGGGACCCAGTACTTC. Residues: CASSSGTSGRATYQETQGTQYF.

The J gene is TRBJ2-1, the V gene TRBV28; D is possibly TRBD1 (5 bases). From germline, CDR1 is MDHEN and CDR2 SYDVKM. The CDR3 sequence is 14 residues long. Trimming removed 2 bases from V and 6 bases from J, with 11 bases in between. The DNA of the CDR3 is TGTGCCAGCAGTTTAATCTCTACAGGCAATGAGCAGTTCTTC. Translating it yields CASSLISTGNEQFF.

The chain carries TRBV4-1 and TRBJ1-2; a possible D gene is TRBD1 (6 bases). Germline assignment: CDR1 MGHRA and CDR2 YSYEKL. This CDR3 has 14 amino acids. V dropped 0 bases and J dropped 7 bases, with 12 bases sitting between them. CDR3 DNA: TGCGCCAGCAGCCAAGATGGGGGCGCTGGTGGCTACACCTTC. Its protein is CASSQDGGAGGYTF.

The chain joins TRBV12-3 or TRBV12-4 to TRBJ2-2, with unresolved D. This CDR3 region has 13 residues. Trimming removed 5 bases from V and 7 bases from J, with 11 bases in between. The CDR3 region has the DNA TGTGCCAGCAGTCCACCTCCCTTCGGGGAGCTGTTTTTT. Its protein product is CASSPPPFGELFF.

The chain uses TRBV27 and TRBJ2-2, with 8 bases fitting TRBD1. The germline V gene has CDR1 MNHEY and CDR2 SMNVEV (reference sequence). The CDR3 spans 14 residues. Unmatched junction bases numbered 2, after V lost 2 bases and J lost 6 bases. CDR3 in amino acids: CASSLDRGSGELFF. In DNA, the CDR3 is TGTGCCAGCAGTTTAGACAGGGGATCCGGGGAGCTGTTTTTT.

The CDR3 protein is CASSLAAGGRNEQFF. The CDR3 DNA sequence: TGTGCCAGCAGCTTAGCCGCGGGGGGACGGAATGAGCAGTTCTTC. V usage is TRBV7-6 and J usage is TRBJ2-1; 8 bases are shared with TRBD2. The ends lost 0 bases at V and 7 bases at J; junction bases unmatched: 5. The CDR3 is 15 amino acids. Germline values: CDR1 SGHVS, CDR2 FNYEAQ.

The chain employs TRBV6-2 or TRBV6-3 and TRBJ1-1; D gene ambiguous. CDR3 length equals 14 residues. CDR1 and CDR2 (germline): MNHEY, SVGEGT. Between the trimmed V and J ends, which lost 5 bases and 5 bases, there was a span of 15 bases. The CDR3 sequence: CASSIAGVGTEAFF. The DNA for the CDR3 is TGTGCCAGCAGTATAGCTGGGGTAGGTACTGAAGCTTTCTTT.

This clone was found a few times. The rearrangement links TRBV9 to TRBJ1-1; D ambiguous. V lost 1 base and J lost 5, with 9 bases in between. Germline CDR1 reads SGDLS; CDR2 reads YYNGEE. CDR3 length: 13 residues. The CDR3 nucleotides read TGTGCCAGCAGCGTATATATGGGGACTGAAGCTTTCTTT. This translates into CASSVYMGTEAFF.

The chain joins TRBV4-3 to TRBJ1-5; TRBD1 aligns across 7 bases. The CDR3 runs 13 residues. V lost 4 bases, J lost 4 bases, and 1 base stayed unmatched. The germline CDR1 and CDR2 sequences are LGHNA and YSLEER. CDR3 loop: CASSLDRNQPQHF. DNA of the CDR3: TGCGCCAGCAGCCTGGACAGGAATCAGCCCCAGCATTTT.

The gene calls are TRBV6-5 and TRBJ2-5, with a possible D match to TRBD1 (6 bases). From germline, CDR1 is MNHEY and CDR2 SVGAGI. The CDR3 is 14 residues long. Trimming took off 6 bases at V and 2 bases at J, with 13 bases between the two ends. The CDR3 reads CASSTGQIQETQYF. The CDR3 coding sequence is TGTGCCAGCAGCACCGGACAGATTCAAGAGACCCAGTACTTC.

The table lists this clone with a few counts. The V and J genes are TRBV21-1 and TRBJ1-4; the D segment call TRBD1 is taken from the table without a DNA check. TRBV21-1 is given as a pseudogene. This CDR3 spans 15 amino acids. Here the CDR3 reads CASSKGTGGGEKLFF. The CDR3 nucleotides are TGTGCCAGCAGCAAAGGAACAGGGGGCGGTGAAAAACTGTTTTTT.

The chain recombines TRBV5-1 with TRBJ1-3, with a possible D match to TRBD1 (5 bases). The CDR3 consists of 16 residues. From germline, CDR1 is SGHRS and CDR2 YFSETQ. Trimming removed 2 bases at V and 2 bases at J, with 14 bases between. CDR3 residues: CASSFGTGMAGNTIYF. In DNA, the CDR3 is TGCGCCAGCAGCTTTGGCACAGGAATGGCTGGAAACACCATATATTTT.

The gene calls are TRBV2 and TRBJ2-1; the D gene could be TRBD1 or TRBD2 (5 bases each). Trimming left V 3 bases short and J 1 base short, with 10 bases between. The CDR3 extends over 15 amino acids. Per germline, CDR1 SNHLY and CDR2 FYNNEI. The CDR3 region is CASSDGGGSYNEQFF. The CDR3 bases are TGTGCCAGCAGTGATGGGGGTGGGTCCTACAATGAGCAGTTCTTC.